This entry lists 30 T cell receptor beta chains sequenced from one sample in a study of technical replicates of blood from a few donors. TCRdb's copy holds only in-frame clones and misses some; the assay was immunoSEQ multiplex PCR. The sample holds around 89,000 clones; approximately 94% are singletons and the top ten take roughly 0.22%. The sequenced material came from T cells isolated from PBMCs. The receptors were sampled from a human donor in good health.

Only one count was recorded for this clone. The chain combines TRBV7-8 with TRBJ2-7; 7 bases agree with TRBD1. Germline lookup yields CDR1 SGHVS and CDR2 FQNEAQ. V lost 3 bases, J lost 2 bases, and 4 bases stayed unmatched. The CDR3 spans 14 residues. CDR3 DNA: TGTGCCAGCAGCTTTCGGGACAGAGCCTACGAGCAGTACTTC. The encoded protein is CASSFRDRAYEQYF.

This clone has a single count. CDR3: CASLRTGGWNTEAFF. For the CDR3, the DNA is TGTGCCAGCCTACGGACAGGGGGATGGAACACTGAAGCTTTCTTT. The V and J genes are TRBV7-9 and TRBJ1-1; 10 bases are a match to TRBD1. The germline V gene has CDR1 SEHNR and CDR2 FQNEAQ (reference sequence). J gave up 1 base and V 8 bases, and 7 bases lay outside the gene matches. The CDR3 is made up of 15 amino acids.

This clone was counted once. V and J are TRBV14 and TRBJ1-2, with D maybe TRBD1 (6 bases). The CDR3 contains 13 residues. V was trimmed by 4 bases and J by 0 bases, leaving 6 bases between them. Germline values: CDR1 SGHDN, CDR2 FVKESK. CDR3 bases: TGTGCCAGCAGCCGGGACACTAACTATGGCTACACCTTC. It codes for CASSRDTNYGYTF.

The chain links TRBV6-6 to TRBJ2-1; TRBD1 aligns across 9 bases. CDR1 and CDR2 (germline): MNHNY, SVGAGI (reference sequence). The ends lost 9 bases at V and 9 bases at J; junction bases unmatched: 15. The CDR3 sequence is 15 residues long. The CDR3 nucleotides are TGTGCCAGTTGCGTAAGGGACAGGGCGGGGAGTGAGCAGTTCTTC. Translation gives CASCVRDRAGSEQFF.

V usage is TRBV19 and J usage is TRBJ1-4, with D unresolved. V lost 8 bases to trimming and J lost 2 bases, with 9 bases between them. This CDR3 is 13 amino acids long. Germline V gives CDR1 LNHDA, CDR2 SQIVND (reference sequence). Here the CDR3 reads CASASETNEKLFF. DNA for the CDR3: TGTGCCAGTGCAAGTGAGACTAATGAAAAACTGTTTTTT.

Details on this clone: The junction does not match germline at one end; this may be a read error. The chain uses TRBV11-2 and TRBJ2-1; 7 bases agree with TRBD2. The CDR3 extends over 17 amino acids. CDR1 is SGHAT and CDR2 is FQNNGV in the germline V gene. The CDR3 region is CASSLDIDGLGYTEQFF. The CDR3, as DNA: TGTGCCAGCAGCTTAGATATCGATGGACTAGGATACACTGAGCAGTTCTTC.

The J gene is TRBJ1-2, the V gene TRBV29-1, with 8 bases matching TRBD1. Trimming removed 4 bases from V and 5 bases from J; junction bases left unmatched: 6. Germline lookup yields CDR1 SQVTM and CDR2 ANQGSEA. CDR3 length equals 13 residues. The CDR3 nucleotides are TGCAGCGTTGCAGGGGGCGAAGGGTATGGCTACACCTTC. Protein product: CSVAGGEGYGYTF.

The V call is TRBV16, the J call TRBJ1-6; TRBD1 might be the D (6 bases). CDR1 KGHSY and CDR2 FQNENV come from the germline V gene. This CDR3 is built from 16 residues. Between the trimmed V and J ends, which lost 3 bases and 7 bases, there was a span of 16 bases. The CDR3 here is CASSQSGTSFNSPLHF. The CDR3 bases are TGTGCCAGCAGCCAGTCCGGGACATCGTTCAATTCACCCCTCCACTTT.

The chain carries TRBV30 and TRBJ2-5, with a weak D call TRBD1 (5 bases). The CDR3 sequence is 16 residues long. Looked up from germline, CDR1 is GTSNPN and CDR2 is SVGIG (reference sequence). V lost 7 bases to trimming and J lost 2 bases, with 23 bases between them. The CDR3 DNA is TGTGCCTATACATCTCTCACAGGATTCCTTCAAGAGACCCAGTACTTC. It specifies CAYTSLTGFLQETQYF. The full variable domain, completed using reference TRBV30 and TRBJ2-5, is SQTIHQWPATLVQPVGSPLSLECTVEGTSNPNLYWYRQAAGRGLQLLFYSVGIGQISSEVPQNLSASRPQDRQFILSSKKLLLSDSGFYLCAYTSLTGFLQETQYFGPGTRLLVL.

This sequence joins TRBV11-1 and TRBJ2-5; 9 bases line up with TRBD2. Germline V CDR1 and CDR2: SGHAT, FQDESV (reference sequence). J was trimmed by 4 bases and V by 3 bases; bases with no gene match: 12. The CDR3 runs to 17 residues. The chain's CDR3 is CASSFGASGAGGETQYF. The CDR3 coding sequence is TGTGCCAGCAGCTTCGGCGCTAGCGGGGCAGGGGGAGAGACCCAGTACTTC.

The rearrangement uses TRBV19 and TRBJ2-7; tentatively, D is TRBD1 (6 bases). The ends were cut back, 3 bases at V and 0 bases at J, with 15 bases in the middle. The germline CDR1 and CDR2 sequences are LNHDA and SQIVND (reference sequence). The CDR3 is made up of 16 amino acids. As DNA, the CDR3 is TGTGCCAGTAGTATGCGGACAGCCCAAAGCTCCTACGAGCAGTACTTC. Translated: CASSMRTAQSSYEQYF.

CDR3: CASSSTALGLAGSIDTQYF. The CDR3 DNA reads TGTGCCAGCAGTTCGACGGCCCTCGGACTAGCGGGAAGTATAGATACGCAGTATTTT. The V and J genes are TRBV27 and TRBJ2-3, with TRBD2 matching over 12 bases. This CDR3 has 19 residues. Germline V gives CDR1 MNHEY, CDR2 SMNVEV (reference sequence). V was pared by 4 bases and J by 5 bases, with 16 bases of the junction left unmatched.

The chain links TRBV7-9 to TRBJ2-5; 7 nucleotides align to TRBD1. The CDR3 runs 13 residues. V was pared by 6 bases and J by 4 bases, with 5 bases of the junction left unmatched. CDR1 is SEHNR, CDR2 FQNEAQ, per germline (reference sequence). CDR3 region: CASRSTGLETQYF. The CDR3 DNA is TGTGCCAGCAGATCGACAGGGTTAGAGACCCAGTACTTC. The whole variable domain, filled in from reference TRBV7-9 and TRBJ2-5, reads DTGVSQNPRHKITKRGQNVTFRCDPISEHNRLYWYRQTLGQGPEFLTYFQNEAQLEKSRLLSDRFSAERPKGSFSTLEIQRTEQGDSAMYLCASRSTGLETQYFGPGTRLLVL.

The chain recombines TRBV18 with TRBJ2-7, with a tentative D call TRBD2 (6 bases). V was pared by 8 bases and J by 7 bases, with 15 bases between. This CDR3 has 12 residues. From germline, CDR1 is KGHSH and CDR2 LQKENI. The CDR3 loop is CASGPGLREQYF. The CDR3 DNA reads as TGTGCCAGCGGACCGGGACTCCGGGAGCAGTACTTC.

This chain's CDR3 is CASSRRVRAVMTDTQYF. In DNA form, the CDR3 reads TGTGCCAGCAGCCGACGCGTTCGAGCGGTCATGACAGATACGCAGTATTTT. The rearrangement joins TRBV7-2 to TRBJ2-3; D perhaps matches TRBD2 (5 bases). Trimming left V 5 bases short and J 3 bases short, with 21 bases between. This CDR3 is 17 amino acids long. Germline values: CDR1 SGHTA, CDR2 FQGNSA.

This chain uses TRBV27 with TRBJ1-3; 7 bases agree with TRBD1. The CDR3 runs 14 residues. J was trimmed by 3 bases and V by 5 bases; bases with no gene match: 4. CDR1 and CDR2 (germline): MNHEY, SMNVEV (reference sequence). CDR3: CASSNRGFGNTIYF. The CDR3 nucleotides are TGTGCCAGCAGTAACAGGGGTTTTGGAAACACCATATATTTT.

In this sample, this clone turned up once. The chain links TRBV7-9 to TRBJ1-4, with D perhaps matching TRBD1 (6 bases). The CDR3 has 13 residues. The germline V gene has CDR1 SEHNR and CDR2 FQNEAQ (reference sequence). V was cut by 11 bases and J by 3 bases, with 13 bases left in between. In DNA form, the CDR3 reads TGTGCCGCCATTCAGGGGCCTAATGAAAAACTGTTTTTT. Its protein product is CAAIQGPNEKLFF.

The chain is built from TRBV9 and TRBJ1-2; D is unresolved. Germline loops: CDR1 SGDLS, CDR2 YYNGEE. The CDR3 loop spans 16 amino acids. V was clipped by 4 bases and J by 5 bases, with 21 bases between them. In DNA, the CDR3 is TGTGCCAGCAGCCACGGTAGTCCCCTATCAGCGTATGGCTACACCTTC. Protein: CASSHGSPLSAYGYTF.

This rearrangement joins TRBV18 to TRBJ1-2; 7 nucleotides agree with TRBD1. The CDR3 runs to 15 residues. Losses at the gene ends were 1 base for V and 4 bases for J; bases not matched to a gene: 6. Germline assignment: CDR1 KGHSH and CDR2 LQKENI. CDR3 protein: CASSPQSGQTYGYTF. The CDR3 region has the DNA TGTGCCAGCTCACCACAATCGGGACAGACCTATGGCTACACCTTC.

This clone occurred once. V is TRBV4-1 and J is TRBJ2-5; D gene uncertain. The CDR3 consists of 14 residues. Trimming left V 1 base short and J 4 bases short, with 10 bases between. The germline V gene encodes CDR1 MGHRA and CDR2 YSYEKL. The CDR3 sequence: CASSQVERRETQYF. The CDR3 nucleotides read TGCGCCAGCAGCCAAGTGGAGAGGCGAGAGACCCAGTACTTC.

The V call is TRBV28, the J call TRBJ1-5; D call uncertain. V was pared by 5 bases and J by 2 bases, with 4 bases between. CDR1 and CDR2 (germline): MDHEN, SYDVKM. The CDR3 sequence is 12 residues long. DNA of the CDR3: TGTGCCAGCAGTCAGGGCAATCAGCCCCAGCATTTT. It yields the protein CASSQGNQPQHF.

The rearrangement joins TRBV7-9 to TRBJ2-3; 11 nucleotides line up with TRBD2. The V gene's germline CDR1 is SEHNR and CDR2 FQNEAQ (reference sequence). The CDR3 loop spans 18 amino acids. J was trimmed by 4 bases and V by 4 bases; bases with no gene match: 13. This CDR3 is CASSSGPTSGSSSDTQYF. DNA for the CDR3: TGTGCCAGCAGCTCGGGCCCAACTAGCGGGAGCAGCTCAGATACGCAGTATTTT.

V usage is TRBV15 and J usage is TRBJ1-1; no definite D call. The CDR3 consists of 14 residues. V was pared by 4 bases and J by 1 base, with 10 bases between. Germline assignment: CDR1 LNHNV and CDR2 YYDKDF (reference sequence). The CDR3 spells CATSKVTGNTEAFF. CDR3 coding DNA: TGTGCCACCAGCAAAGTTACGGGGAACACTGAAGCTTTCTTT.

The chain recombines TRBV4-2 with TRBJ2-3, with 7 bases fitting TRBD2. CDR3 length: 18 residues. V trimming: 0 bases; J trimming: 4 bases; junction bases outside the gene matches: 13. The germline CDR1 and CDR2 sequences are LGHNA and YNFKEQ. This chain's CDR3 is CASSQEEGGVMQPDTQYF. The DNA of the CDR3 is TGTGCCAGCAGCCAAGAAGAGGGAGGGGTTATGCAGCCAGATACGCAGTATTTT.

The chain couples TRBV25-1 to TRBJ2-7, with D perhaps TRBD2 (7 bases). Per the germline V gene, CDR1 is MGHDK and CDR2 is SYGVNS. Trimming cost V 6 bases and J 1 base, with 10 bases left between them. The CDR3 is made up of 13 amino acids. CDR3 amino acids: CASSGGRSYEQYF. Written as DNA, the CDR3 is TGTGCCAGCAGCGGGGGGCGTTCCTACGAGCAGTACTTC.

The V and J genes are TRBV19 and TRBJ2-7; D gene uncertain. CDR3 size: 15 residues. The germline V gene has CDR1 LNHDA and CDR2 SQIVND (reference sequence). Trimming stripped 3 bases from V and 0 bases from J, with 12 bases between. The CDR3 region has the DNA TGTGCCAGTAGTATCGACGATGGAGCCTCCTACGAGCAGTACTTC. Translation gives CASSIDDGASYEQYF.

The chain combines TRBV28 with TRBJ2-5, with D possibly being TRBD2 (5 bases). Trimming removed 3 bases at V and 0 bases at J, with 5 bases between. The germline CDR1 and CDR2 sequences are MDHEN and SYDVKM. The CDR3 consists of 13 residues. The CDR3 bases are TGTGCCAGCAGTTTGGACTACCAAGAGACCCAGTACTTC. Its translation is CASSLDYQETQYF.

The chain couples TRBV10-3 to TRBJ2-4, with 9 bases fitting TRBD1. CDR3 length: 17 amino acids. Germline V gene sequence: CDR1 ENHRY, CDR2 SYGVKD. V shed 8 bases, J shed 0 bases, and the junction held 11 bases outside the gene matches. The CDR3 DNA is TGTGCCATCGGGGGACAGGGATCATCTACAGCCAAAAACATTCAGTACTTC. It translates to CAIGGQGSSTAKNIQYF.

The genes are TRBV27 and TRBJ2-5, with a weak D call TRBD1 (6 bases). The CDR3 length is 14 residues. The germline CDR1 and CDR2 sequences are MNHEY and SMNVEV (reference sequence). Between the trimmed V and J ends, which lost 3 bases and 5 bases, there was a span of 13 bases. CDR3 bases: TGTGCCAGCAGTTTGCTAACAGGGCGGGAGACCCAGTACTTC. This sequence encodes CASSLLTGRETQYF.

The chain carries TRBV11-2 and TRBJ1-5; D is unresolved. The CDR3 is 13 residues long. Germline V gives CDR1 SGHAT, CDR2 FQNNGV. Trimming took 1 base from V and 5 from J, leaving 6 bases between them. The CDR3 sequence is CASSLGQDQPQHF. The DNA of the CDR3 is TGTGCCAGCAGCTTAGGCCAGGATCAGCCCCAGCATTTT. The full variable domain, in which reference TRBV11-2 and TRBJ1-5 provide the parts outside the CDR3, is EAGVAQSPRYKIIEKRQSVAFWCNPISGHATLYWYQQILGQGPKLLIQFQNNGVVDDSQLPKDRFSAERLKGVDSTLKIQPAKLEDSAVYLCASSLGQDQPQHFGDGTRLSIL.